This is a list of T cell receptor beta chains from one sample in a study of T cells in Graves' hyperthyroidism and ophthalmopathy. One entry per CDR3 protein, called by TCRdb with MiXCR from the multiplex PCR reads. The sample consists of fewer than 300,000 distinct CDR3 sequences, 25% to 30% of them appearing once. The sequencing input was blood. The receptors stem from a man aged 40-49 years with Graves' hyperthyroidism that later progressed to Graves' ophthalmopathy. Both conserved end residues are part of each CDR3. The D gene is left open where the match is weak. Clone size, where shown, is once, few, many, or a class for clones that have expanded.

TGTGCCAGCAGTTACTCAGGCAGAGATCAGCCCCAGCATTTT | CASSYSGRDQPQHF | TRBJ1-5 | - | TRBV6-5 | - | 14
TGTGCCAGCAGCCCGATAGGGGGGAACACCGGGGAGCTGTTTTTT | CASSPIGGNTGELFF | TRBJ2-2 | - | TRBV7-9 | - | 15
TGTGCCACCAGCAGGGGGGGGACTGCGAACACCGGGGAGCTGTTTTTT | CATSRGGTANTGELFF | TRBJ2-2 | TRBD2 | TRBV15 | many | 16
TGTGCCAGCAGCCCCGGGACAGGGGGCTTTAATCAGCCCCAGCATTTT | CASSPGTGGFNQPQHF | TRBJ1-5 | TRBD1 | TRBV12-3/TRBV12-4 | many | 16
TGTGCCACCAGCAGACAGAGCTATAGCAATCAGCCCCAGCATTTT | CATSRQSYSNQPQHF | TRBJ1-5 | - | TRBV15 | many | 15
TGTGCCAGCAGTTCTCGGACTAGGAAAGAGACCCAGTACTTC | CASSSRTRKETQYF | TRBJ2-5 | TRBD2 | TRBV7-2 | many | 14
TGTGCCAGCAGCTTAGTGAGGAGCGGGAGGGTAGAAGAGACCCAGTACTTC | CASSLVRSGRVEETQYF | TRBJ2-5 | TRBD2 | TRBV11-3 | many | 17
TGTGCCAGCAGTGTGGGGGACACTGAAGCTTTCTTT | CASSVGDTEAFF | TRBJ1-1 | - | TRBV6-1 | many | 12
TGTGCCAGCGGGGCCAACCAAGTGTCCGGGGAGCTGTTTTTT | CASGANQVSGELFF | TRBJ2-2 | - | TRBV6-1 | - | 14
TGTGCCAGTAGTATATCCCCAGGGTCTGAAGCTTTCTTT | CASSISPGSEAFF | TRBJ1-1 | - | TRBV19 | many | 13
TGTGCCAGCAGCCAACAGGGACTAGCGGGCCCTTCCTACAATGAGCAGTTCTTC | CASSQQGLAGPSYNEQFF | TRBJ2-1 | TRBD2 | TRBV4-2 | many | 18
TGTGCCAGCAGCCCACAACAGGGTTCTTCTGGAAACACCATATATTTT | CASSPQQGSSGNTIYF | TRBJ1-3 | - | TRBV11-2 | - | 16
- | CASSSSGRPEQYF | TRBJ2-7 | - | TRBV12-3/TRBV12-4 | many | 13
TGTGCCAGCAGGACAGGTTTCTATGGCTACACCTTC | CASRTGFYGYTF | TRBJ1-2 | - | TRBV28 | few | 12
TGTGCCAGCCACGGGGGTAGCGGGAGGACTAACACCGGGGAGCTGTTTTTT | CASHGGSGRTNTGELFF | TRBJ2-2 | TRBD2 | TRBV6-1 | many | 17
TGTGCCAGCAGCTTGCGAGCGGCGGGAGGGCCGTTTGAAGAGACCCAGTACTTC | CASSLRAAGGPFEETQYF | TRBJ2-5 | TRBD2 | TRBV7-2 | few | 18
TGTGCCACCAGCAGAGAGACGGGAGTTAGAGATACGCAGTATTTT | CATSRETGVRDTQYF | TRBJ2-3 | - | TRBV15 | many | 15
TGTGCCAGCAGGCCACCGACTTCAAACACCGGGGAGCTGTTTTTT | CASRPPTSNTGELFF | TRBJ2-2 | - | TRBV7-9 | many | 15
TGTGCCAGCAAGTGGGCTTACCTAGAAAGCACAGATACGCAGTATTTT | CASKWAYLESTDTQYF | TRBJ2-3 | - | TRBV27 | once | 16
TGTGCCAGCAGCCCAGGCCGCCCAGGGACAGGGGGCGAGCAGTACTTC | CASSPGRPGTGGEQYF | TRBJ2-7 | TRBD1 | TRBV4-2 | - | 16
TGTGCCAGCAGCAAAAGGGACGGACAAGAGACCCAGTACTTC | CASSKRDGQETQYF | TRBJ2-5 | - | TRBV11-2 | many | 14
TGCAGTGCTATTCAGGGGATTGGTGGAAACACCATATATTTT | CSAIQGIGGNTIYF | TRBJ1-3 | - | TRBV20-1 | many | 14
TGCAGTGCCACTTTTGGACTAGCGGGAGGGCTGCAGTACTTC | CSATFGLAGGLQYF | TRBJ2-7 | TRBD2 | TRBV20-1 | many | 14
TGCGCCAGCAGCCCGGCCGGGACTAGCGGGAGGATAGAGACCCAGTACTTC | CASSPAGTSGRIETQYF | TRBJ2-5 | TRBD2 | TRBV4-3 | - | 17
TGTGCCATCAGTGATGGGTCGGAAGAGACCCAGTACTTC | CAISDGSEETQYF | TRBJ2-5 | - | TRBV10-3 | many | 13
TGTGCCATCTGCAGGGGTTTGAACACTGAAGCTTTCTTT | CAICRGLNTEAFF | TRBJ1-1 | - | TRBV10-3 | - | 13
TGTGCCAGCTCACCACGGTCCGCGGGAGACTCCTACGAGCAGTACTTC | CASSPRSAGDSYEQYF | TRBJ2-7 | TRBD2 | TRBV18 | many | 16
TGTGCCAGCAGTTACCCGAGGGGCCTTTCACGGCCCCAGCATTTT | CASSYPRGLSRPQHF | TRBJ1-5 | - | TRBV6-2/TRBV6-3 | many | 15
TGTGCCAGCAAGGGTCGAGAGACCCAGTACTTC | CASKGRETQYF | TRBJ2-5 | - | TRBV6-2/TRBV6-3 | few | 11
TGTGCCATCAGTGAGTCAGGTTTTAGGGAGGGCTACACCTTC | CAISESGFREGYTF | TRBJ1-2 | - | TRBV10-3 | many | 14
TGTGCCAGCAGTTTGAGAGCGGGAGGACATCTCGAGCAGTACTTC | CASSLRAGGHLEQYF | TRBJ2-7 | TRBD2 | TRBV12-3/TRBV12-4 | few | 15
TGTGCCAGCAGCTTCGACGGGCGCCCAAGCTCTGGAAACACCATATATTTT | CASSFDGRPSSGNTIYF | TRBJ1-3 | - | TRBV11-1 | - | 17
TGTGCCAGCAGTTTATTGGGACAGGGGGCACTAGGGTCTCAGCCCCAGCATTTT | CASSLLGQGALGSQPQHF | TRBJ1-5 | TRBD1 | TRBV27 | - | 18
TGTGCCAGTTCCGAGGTTATTGGGGATTACGAGCAGTACTTC | CASSEVIGDYEQYF | TRBJ2-7 | - | TRBV2 | many | 14
TGTGCCTGGAGTTACTACGGAGAGACCCAGTACTTC | CAWSYYGETQYF | TRBJ2-5 | - | TRBV30 | once | 12
TGTGCCAGCAGTTACTCCGAGGGGCAGCCCCAGCATTTT | CASSYSEGQPQHF | TRBJ1-5 | - | TRBV6-5 | many | 13
TGCAGTGCTAGGGGACTAGCGGATCAGTACTTC | CSARGLADQYF | TRBJ2-7 | TRBD2 | TRBV20-1 | many | 11
TGTGCCAGCAGCTTCGGCAGCCAACTCAATCAGCCCCAGCATTTT | CASSFGSQLNQPQHF | TRBJ1-5 | - | TRBV7-9 | many | 15
TGTGCCAGCACTGACAGCAGACGAAGCACTGAAGCTTTCTTT | CASTDSRRSTEAFF | TRBJ1-1 | - | TRBV2 | few | 14
TGCAGCGTTAGCGACAGGAAGGGGGTTCTGAACACTGAAGCTTTCTTT | CSVSDRKGVLNTEAFF | TRBJ1-1 | - | TRBV29-1 | - | 16
TGTGCCAGCAGCTTGAGATCATATAATTCACCCCTCCACTTT | CASSLRSYNSPLHF | TRBJ1-6 | - | TRBV13 | - | 14
TGTGCCAGCAGGAAGTGGTCGAACACCGGGGAGCTGTTTTTT | CASRKWSNTGELFF | TRBJ2-2 | - | TRBV6-1 | - | 14
TGTGCCAGCAGCCCAGACAGTTTCAATCAGCCCCAGCATTTT | CASSPDSFNQPQHF | TRBJ1-5 | - | TRBV28 | many | 14
TGCGCCAGCAGCTTGTCTTGGGGAAACACCATATATTTT | CASSLSWGNTIYF | TRBJ1-3 | - | TRBV5-1 | many | 13
TGTGCCAGCAGGGGGACAGGGAGAAACTATGGCTACACCTTC | CASRGTGRNYGYTF | TRBJ1-2 | TRBD1 | TRBV6-5 | many | 14
TGTGCCAGCACCCTCGATGTGGCTCGGGAGACCCAGTACTTC | CASTLDVARETQYF | TRBJ2-5 | - | TRBV12-3/TRBV12-4 | many | 14
TGTGCCAGCAGCTTAAGCCTCGGGACCCAGTACTTC | CASSLSLGTQYF | TRBJ2-5 | - | TRBV11-2 | few | 12
TGTGCCAGCAGCTTACGTCAGCAGAACTATGGCTACACCTTC | CASSLRQQNYGYTF | TRBJ1-2 | - | TRBV7-2 | - | 14
TGCAGTGCTAGGATAACCGGGACAGGCCAGAGCGAGCAGTACTTC | CSARITGTGQSEQYF | TRBJ2-7 | TRBD1 | TRBV20-1 | many | 15
TGTGCCAGCAGTTACATCATAGCGGGAGCAGTTGAGCAGTACTTC | CASSYIIAGAVEQYF | TRBJ2-7 | TRBD2 | TRBV6-5 | many | 15
TGTGCCATCAGTGAAGGAGGGGTCAGTCAGCCCCAGCATTTT | CAISEGGVSQPQHF | TRBJ1-5 | - | TRBV10-3 | many | 14
TGTGCCATCAGTGAAGGGGACAGGGGGCGGATAAAGTACTTC | CAISEGDRGRIKYF | TRBJ2-7 | TRBD1 | TRBV10-3 | many | 14
TGTGCCAGCTTGGTCGGAGGGGATAGCAATCAGCCCCAGCATTTT | CASLVGGDSNQPQHF | TRBJ1-5 | - | TRBV6-2/TRBV6-3 | once | 15
TGTGCCACCAGTGATTCCCCAGGGGGCACAGATACGCAGTATTTT | CATSDSPGGTDTQYF | TRBJ2-3 | - | TRBV24-1 | many | 15
TGTGCCAGCAGCTCAACCGGACTAGCAGAGACCCAGTACTTC | CASSSTGLAETQYF | TRBJ2-5 | TRBD2 | TRBV11-3 | many | 14
TGTGCCAGCAGTCGAATCCGGGGGGCTGGAGGCTACACCTTC | CASSRIRGAGGYTF | TRBJ1-2 | - | TRBV11-2 | many | 14
TGTGCCAGCAGCTTAGGACGCCAAAGAGAGACCCAGTACTTC | CASSLGRQRETQYF | TRBJ2-5 | - | TRBV7-2 | - | 14
TGTGCCAGCGGGACAGAAAACTATTCACCCCTCCACTTT | CASGTENYSPLHF | TRBJ1-6 | TRBD1 | TRBV28 | - | 13
TGTGCCAGCAGTCCACCCCTCCGCGGAGGCGACTATGGCTACACCTTC | CASSPPLRGGDYGYTF | TRBJ1-2 | - | TRBV12-3/TRBV12-4 | once | 16